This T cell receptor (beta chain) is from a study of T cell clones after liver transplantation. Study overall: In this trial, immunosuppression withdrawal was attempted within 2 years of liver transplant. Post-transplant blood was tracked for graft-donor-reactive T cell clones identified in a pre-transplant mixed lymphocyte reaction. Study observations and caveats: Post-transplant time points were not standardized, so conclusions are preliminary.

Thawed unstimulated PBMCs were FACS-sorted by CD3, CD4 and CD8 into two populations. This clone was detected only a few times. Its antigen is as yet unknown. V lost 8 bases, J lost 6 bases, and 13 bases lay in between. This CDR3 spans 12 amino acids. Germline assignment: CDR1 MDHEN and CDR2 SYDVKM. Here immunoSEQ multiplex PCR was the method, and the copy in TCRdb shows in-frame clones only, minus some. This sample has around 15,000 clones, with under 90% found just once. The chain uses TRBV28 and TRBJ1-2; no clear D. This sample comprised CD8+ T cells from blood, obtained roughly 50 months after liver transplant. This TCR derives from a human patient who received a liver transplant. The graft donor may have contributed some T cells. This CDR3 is CASCRGVNGYTF. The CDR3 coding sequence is TGTGCCAGCTGTCGCGGGGTCAATGGCTACACCTTC.